The clone carrying this T cell receptor (beta chain) appeared once. V lost 5 bases, J lost 0 bases, and 12 bases stayed unmatched. The length of the CDR3 is 17 residues. The germline gives CDR1 SSHAT, CDR2 FNYEAQ (reference sequence). The entry originates in a study of blood T cell repertoires in COVID-19. At the level of the study: Some COVID-19 samples were acute and others convalescent; all came from the United States, Italy and Spain. PBMCs, B-cell-depleted T cells, or T cells provided the cDNA or gDNA that made up the material.

Original analysis: How many nucleated cells were present was estimated from reference gene primer amplification. The assay was immunoSEQ multiplex PCR, and TCRdb's table has in-frame clones only and misses some. From that table come the V and J calls and clone size; the DNA was used to work out D and trimming. This table has 250,000 to 350,000 clones, approximately 87% appearing once. The chain joins TRBV7-7 to TRBJ1-1; 7 bases fit TRBD1. The TCR comes from a woman in her fifties or sixties who had recovered from COVID-19. The specimen was peripheral blood. The CDR3 DNA is TGTGCCAGCAGCCGCAAAACCCCGACAGGGATGAACACTGAAGCTTTCTTT. It translates to CASSRKTPTGMNTEAFF.